The entry that follows covers one T cell receptor beta chain sequence. The target antigen is unknown. Second doses were pooled across both intervals (about 4 or about 12 weeks). Clones were read by immunoSEQ multiplex PCR, and TCRdb kept only the in-frame ones, dropping some. The repertoire has roughly 140,000 clones, almost 95% of them found once; the top ten carry roughly 9.9%. This entry belongs to a study of T cell responses to AZD1222 COVID-19 vaccine. This CDR3 comprises 13 residues. The V and J ends lost 9 bases and 8 bases respectively, with 13 bases between them. CDR1 is KGHDR and CDR2 is SFDVKD in the germline V gene. Overall study findings and caveats: Repertoires were obtained only post-peak T cell response. Clonal diversity was possibly underestimated, and white British individuals and females predominated among donors. Baseline seropositives among AZD1222 recipients totaled only 6 or 7.

The TCR originated in an adult who received the AZD1222 COVID-19 vaccine. The genes are TRBV24-1 and TRBJ1-6; D gene ambiguous. Sequencing used peripheral blood, obtained 28 days after the second AZD1222 dose. CDR3 residues: CATPAPMDSPLHF. CDR3 DNA: TGTGCCACCCCTGCTCCCATGGATTCACCCCTCCACTTT.